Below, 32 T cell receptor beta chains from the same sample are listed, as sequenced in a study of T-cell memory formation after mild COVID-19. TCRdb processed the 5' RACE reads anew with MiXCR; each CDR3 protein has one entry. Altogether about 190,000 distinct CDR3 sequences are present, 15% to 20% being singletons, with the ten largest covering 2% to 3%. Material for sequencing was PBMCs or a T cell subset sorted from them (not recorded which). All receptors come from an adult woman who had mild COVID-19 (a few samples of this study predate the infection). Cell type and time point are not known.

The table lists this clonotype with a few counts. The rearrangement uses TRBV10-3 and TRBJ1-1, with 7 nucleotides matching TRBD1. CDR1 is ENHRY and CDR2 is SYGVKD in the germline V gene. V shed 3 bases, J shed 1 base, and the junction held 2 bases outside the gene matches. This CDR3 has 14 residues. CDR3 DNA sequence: TGTGCCATCAGTGAACAGGGGAAGAACACTGAAGCTTTCTTT. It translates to CAISEQGKNTEAFF.

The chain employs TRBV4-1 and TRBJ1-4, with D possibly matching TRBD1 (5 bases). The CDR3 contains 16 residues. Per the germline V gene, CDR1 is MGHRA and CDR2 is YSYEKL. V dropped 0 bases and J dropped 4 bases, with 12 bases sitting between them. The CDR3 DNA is TGCGCCAGCAGCCAAGATAGGAGGGGATATAATGAAAAACTGTTTTTT. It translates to CASSQDRRGYNEKLFF.

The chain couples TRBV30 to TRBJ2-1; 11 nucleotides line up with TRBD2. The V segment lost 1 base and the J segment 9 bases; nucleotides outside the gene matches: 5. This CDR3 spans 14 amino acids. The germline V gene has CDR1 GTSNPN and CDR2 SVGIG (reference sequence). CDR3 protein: CAWSDQLAGGEQFF. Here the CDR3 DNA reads TGTGCCTGGAGTGATCAGCTAGCGGGAGGTGAGCAGTTCTTC.

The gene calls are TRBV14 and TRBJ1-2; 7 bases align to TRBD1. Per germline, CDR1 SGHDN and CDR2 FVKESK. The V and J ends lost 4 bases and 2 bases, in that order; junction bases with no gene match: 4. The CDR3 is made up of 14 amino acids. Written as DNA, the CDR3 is TGTGCCAGCAGCCTTCGGACAGGAAACTATGGCTACACCTTC. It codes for CASSLRTGNYGYTF.

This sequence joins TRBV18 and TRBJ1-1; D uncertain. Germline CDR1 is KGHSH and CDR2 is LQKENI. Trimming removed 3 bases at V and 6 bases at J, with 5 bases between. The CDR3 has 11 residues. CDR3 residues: CASSPSAEAFF. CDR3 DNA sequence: TGTGCCAGCTCACCTAGCGCTGAAGCTTTCTTT.

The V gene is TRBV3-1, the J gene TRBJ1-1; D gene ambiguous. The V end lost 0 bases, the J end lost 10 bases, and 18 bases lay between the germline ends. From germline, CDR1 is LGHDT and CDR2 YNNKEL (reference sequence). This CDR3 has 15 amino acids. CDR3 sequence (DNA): TGTGCCAGCAGCCAAGACCCTTTGGCCAGTAGGAGAGCTTTCTTT. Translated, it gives CASSQDPLASRRAFF.

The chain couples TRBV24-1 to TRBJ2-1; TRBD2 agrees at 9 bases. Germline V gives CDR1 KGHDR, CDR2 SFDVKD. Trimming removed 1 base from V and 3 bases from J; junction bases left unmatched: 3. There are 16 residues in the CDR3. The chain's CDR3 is CATSDFSGSGYNEQFF. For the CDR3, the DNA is TGTGCCACCAGTGATTTTAGCGGGAGCGGCTACAATGAGCAGTTCTTC.

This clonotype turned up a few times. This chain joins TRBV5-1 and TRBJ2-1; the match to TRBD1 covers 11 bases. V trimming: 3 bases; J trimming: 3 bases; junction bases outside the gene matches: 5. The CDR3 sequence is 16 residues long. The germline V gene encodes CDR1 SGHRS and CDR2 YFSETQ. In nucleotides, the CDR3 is TGCGCCAGCAGCTCCTTGGGACAGGGGGACTACAATGAGCAGTTCTTC. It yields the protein CASSSLGQGDYNEQFF.

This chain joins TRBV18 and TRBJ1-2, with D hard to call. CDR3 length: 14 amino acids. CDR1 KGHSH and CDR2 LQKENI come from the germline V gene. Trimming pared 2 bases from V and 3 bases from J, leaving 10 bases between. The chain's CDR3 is CASSPTSGHYGYTF. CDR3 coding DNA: TGTGCCAGCTCACCAACCTCGGGTCACTATGGCTACACCTTC.

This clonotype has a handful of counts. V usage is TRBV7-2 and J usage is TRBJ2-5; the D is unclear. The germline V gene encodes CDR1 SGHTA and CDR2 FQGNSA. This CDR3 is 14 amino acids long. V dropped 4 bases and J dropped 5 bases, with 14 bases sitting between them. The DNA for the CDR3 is TGTGCCAGCAGCTCTTGGACCCAGCTGGAGACCCAGTACTTC. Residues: CASSSWTQLETQYF.

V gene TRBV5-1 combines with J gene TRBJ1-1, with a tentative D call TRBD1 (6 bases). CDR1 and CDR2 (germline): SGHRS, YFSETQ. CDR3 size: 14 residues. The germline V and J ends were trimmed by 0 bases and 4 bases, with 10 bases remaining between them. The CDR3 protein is CASSLGGDTTEAFF. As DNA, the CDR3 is TGCGCCAGCAGCTTGGGAGGGGACACCACTGAAGCTTTCTTT.

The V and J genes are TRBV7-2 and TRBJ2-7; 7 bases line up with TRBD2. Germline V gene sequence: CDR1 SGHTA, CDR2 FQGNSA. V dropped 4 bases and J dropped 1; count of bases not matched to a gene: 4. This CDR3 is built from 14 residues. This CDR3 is CASSSGLGSYEQYF. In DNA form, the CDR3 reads TGTGCCAGCAGCTCTGGACTAGGGTCCTACGAGCAGTACTTC.

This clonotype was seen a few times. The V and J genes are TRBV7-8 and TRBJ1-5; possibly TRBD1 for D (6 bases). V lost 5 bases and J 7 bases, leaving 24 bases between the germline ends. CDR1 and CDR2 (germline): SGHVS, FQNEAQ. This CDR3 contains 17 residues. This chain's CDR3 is CASSTSPGARRGQPQHF. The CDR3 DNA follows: TGTGCCAGCAGCACCTCGCCAGGGGCGAGGCGGGGGCAGCCCCAGCATTTT.

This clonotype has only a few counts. CDR3 protein: CATSGGQGKRNEQFF. CDR3 DNA: TGTGCCACCAGTGGGGGACAGGGGAAGCGCAATGAGCAGTTCTTC. The chain uses TRBV24-1 and TRBJ2-1, with 10 bases matching TRBD1. Germline V gene lookup returns CDR1 KGHDR and CDR2 SFDVKD. With V trimmed by 5 bases and J by 6 bases, 6 bases remained unmatched. The CDR3 loop spans 15 amino acids.

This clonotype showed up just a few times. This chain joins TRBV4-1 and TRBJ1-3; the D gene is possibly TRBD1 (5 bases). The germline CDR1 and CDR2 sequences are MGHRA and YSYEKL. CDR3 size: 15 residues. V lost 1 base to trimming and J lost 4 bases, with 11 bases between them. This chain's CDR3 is CASSQVGAGGNTIYF. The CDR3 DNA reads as TGCGCCAGCAGCCAAGTCGGCGCAGGGGGAAACACCATATATTTT.

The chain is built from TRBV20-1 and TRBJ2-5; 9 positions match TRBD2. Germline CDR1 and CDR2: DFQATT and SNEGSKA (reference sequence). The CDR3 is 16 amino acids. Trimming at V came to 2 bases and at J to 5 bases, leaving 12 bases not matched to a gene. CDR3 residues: CSARSSRLAARETQYF. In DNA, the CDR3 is TGCAGTGCTAGATCCTCTAGACTAGCGGCCCGGGAGACCCAGTACTTC.

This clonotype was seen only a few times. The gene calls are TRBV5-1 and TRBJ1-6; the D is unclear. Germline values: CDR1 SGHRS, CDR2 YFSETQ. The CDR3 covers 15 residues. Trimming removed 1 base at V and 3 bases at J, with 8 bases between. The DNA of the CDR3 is TGCGCCAGCAGCTTGTCCACAGTCTATAATTCACCCCTCCACTTT. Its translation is CASSLSTVYNSPLHF.

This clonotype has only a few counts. CDR3 in DNA: TGTGCCAGCAGCAGGGACAGAGCCTACGAGCAGTACTTC. Its protein product is CASSRDRAYEQYF. The chain combines TRBV9 with TRBJ2-7; 7 nucleotides line up with TRBD1. The junction had 3 bases not matched to a gene; V was cut back by 4 bases and J by 2 bases. Germline CDR1 is SGDLS and CDR2 is YYNGEE. This CDR3 is built from 13 residues.

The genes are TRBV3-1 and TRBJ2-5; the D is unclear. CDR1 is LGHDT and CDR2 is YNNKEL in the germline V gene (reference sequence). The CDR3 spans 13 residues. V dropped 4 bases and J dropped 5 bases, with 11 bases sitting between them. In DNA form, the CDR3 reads TGTGCCAGCAGCCCTTTAACGGGCGAGACCCAGTACTTC. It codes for CASSPLTGETQYF.

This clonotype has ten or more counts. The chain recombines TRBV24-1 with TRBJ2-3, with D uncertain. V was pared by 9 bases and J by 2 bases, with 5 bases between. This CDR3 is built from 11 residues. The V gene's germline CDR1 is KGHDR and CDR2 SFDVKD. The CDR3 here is CATANTDTQYF. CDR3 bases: TGTGCCACCGCCAACACAGATACGCAGTATTTT.

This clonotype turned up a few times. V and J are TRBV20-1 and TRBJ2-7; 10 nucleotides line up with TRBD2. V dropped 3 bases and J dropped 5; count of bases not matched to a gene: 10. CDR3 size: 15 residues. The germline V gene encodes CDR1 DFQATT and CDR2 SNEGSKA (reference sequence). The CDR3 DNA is TGCAGTGCTAGGGAAAGCGGGAGGGCCGGAGACGAGCAGTACTTC. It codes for CSARESGRAGDEQYF.

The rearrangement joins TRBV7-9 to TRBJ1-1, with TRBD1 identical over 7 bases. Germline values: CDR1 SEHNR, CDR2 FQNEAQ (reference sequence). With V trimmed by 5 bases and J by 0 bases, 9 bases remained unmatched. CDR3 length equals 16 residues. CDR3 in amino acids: CASSLIQTGVNTEAFF. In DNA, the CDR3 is TGTGCCAGCAGCCTTATTCAAACAGGGGTGAACACTGAAGCTTTCTTT.

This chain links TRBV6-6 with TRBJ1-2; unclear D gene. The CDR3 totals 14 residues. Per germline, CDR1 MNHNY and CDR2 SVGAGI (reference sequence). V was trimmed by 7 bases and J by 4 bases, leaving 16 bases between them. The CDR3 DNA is TGTGCCAGCACCAACGGGTATTTTCCCTATGGCTACACCTTC. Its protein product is CASTNGYFPYGYTF.

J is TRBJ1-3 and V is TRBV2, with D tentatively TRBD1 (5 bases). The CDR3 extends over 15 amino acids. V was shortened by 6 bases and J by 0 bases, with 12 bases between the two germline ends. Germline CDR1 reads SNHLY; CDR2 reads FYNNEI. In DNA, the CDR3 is TGTGCCAGCAGGAGGGACCGGAGCTCTGGAAACACCATATATTTT. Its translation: CASRRDRSSGNTIYF.

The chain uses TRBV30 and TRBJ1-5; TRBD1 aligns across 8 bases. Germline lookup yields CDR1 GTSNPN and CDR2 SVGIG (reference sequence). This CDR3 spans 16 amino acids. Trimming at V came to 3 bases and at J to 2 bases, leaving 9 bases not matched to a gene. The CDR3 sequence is CAWRARGRGGNQPQHF. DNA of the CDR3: TGTGCCTGGAGGGCCAGGGGGCGCGGGGGCAATCAGCCCCAGCATTTT.

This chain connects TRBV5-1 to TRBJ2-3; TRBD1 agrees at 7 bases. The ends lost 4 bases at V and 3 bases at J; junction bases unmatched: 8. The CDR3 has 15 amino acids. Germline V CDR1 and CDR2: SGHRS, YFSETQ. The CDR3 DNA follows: TGCGCCAGCAGCCCCGCGACAGGGATGACAGATACGCAGTATTTT. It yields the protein CASSPATGMTDTQYF.

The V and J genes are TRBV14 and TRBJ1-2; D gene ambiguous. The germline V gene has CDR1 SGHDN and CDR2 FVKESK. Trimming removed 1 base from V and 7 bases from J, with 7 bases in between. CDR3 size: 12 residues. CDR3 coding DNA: TGTGCCAGCAGCCAAGCGGGAAGTGGCTACACCTTC. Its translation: CASSQAGSGYTF.

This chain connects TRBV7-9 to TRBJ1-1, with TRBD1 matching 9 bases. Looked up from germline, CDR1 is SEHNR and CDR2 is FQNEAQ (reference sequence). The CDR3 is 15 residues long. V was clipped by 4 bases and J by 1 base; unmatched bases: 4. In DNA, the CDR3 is TGTGCCAGCAGCTGGACAGGGGAGGAGAACACTGAAGCTTTCTTT. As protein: CASSWTGEENTEAFF. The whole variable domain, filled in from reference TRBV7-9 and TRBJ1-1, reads DTGVSQNPRHKITKRGQNVTFRCDPISEHNRLYWYRQTLGQGPEFLTYFQNEAQLEKSRLLSDRFSAERPKGSFSTLEIQRTEQGDSAMYLCASSWTGEENTEAFFGQGTRLTVV.

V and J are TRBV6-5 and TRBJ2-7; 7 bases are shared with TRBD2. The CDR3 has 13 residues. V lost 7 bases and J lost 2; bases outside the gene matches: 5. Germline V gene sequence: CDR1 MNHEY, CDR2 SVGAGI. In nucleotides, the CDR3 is TGTGCCAGCACCAAGGGGAGGGCCTACGAGCAGTACTTC. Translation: CASTKGRAYEQYF.

The CDR3 bases are TGCGCCAGCAGCTCGGGGGACAGTCAAGCCAGGGAACGACTGTTTTTT. Translated, it gives CASSSGDSQARERLFF. V and J are TRBV5-1 and TRBJ1-4; 7 nucleotides match TRBD1. With V trimmed by 3 bases and J by 13 bases, 18 bases remained unmatched. This CDR3 is built from 16 residues. CDR1 is SGHRS, CDR2 YFSETQ, per germline.

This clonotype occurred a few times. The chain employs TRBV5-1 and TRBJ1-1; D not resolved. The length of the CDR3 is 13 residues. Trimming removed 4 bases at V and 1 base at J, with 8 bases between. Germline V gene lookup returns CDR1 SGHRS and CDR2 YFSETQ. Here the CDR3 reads CASSLPSNTEAFF. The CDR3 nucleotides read TGCGCCAGCAGCCTCCCATCGAACACTGAAGCTTTCTTT.

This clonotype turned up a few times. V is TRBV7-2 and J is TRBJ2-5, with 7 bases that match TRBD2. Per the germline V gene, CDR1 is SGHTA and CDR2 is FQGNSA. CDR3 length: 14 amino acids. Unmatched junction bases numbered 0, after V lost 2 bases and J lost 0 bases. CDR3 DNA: TGTGCCAGCAGCTTACGGGGGGACCAAGAGACCCAGTACTTC. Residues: CASSLRGDQETQYF.